This TCR beta chain was identified in a study of cytomegalovirus exposure and HLA in healthy donors. The study, taken as a whole, reports: Most CMV-associated TCR beta chains appeared HLA-restricted in a later analysis. Rates of TCR association differed by HLA locus in a later analysis, with DRB1 highest and HLA-C lowest. As a later analysis showed, a missense DCLRE1C variant was linked to trimming of TCR beta V- and J-genes. Cytomegalovirus-associated status was assigned to about 180 TCR beta chains.

Amplification used 60 Vbeta primers and 13 Jbeta primers. The assay was immunoSEQ multiplex PCR, and TCRdb's table has in-frame clones only and misses some. Of roughly 140,000 clones listed, roughly 75% are singletons. Between the trimmed V and J ends, which lost 4 bases and 1 base, there was a span of 13 bases. The CDR3 sequence is 15 residues long. CDR1 is SGHVS, CDR2 FNYEAQ, per germline. This clone has only a few counts. Antigen unknown. The origin of this receptor is a man between 18 and 35 years old in good health and CMV-seronegative. The chain uses TRBV7-6 and TRBJ1-1; no firm D call. The sequencing input was PBMCs. CDR3 sequence reads: CASSSPLTGNTEAFF. For the CDR3, the DNA is TGTGCCAGCAGCTCCCCTTTGACGGGGAACACTGAAGCTTTCTTT.